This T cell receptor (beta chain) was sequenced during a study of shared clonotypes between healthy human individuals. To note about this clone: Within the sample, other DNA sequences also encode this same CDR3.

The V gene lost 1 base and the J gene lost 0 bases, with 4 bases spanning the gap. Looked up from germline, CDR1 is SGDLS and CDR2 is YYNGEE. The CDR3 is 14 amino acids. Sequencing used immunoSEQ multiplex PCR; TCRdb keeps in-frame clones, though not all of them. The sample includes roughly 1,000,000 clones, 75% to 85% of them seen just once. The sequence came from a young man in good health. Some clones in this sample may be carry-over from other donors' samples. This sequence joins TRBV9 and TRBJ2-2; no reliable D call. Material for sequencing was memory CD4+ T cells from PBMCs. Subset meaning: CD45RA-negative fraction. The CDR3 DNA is TGTGCCAGCAGCGTAAGCGCGAACACCGGGGAGCTGTTTTTT. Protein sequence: CASSVSANTGELFF.